Below, 27 T cell receptor beta chains from the same sample are listed, as sequenced in a study of blood T cell repertoires in COVID-19. Data came from immunoSEQ multiplex PCR; TCRdb stores just in-frame clones and leaves some out. Of about 340,000 clones listed, roughly 86% are singletons. Sequences were obtained from peripheral blood. All receptors come from a woman in her 70s with COVID-19, enrolled during active disease.

The rearrangement joins TRBV24-1 to TRBJ2-5; 8 bases agree with TRBD2. Looked up from germline, CDR1 is KGHDR and CDR2 is SFDVKD. The V and J ends lost 0 bases and 3 bases, in that order; junction bases with no gene match: 8. The CDR3 contains 17 residues. The CDR3 DNA is TGTGCCACCAGTGATTTGGGCCGCGGGGGGCTCAAAGAGACCCAGTACTTC. Amino acid sequence: CATSDLGRGGLKETQYF.

This chain links TRBV28 with TRBJ2-3; 8 bases line up with TRBD1. CDR1 MDHEN and CDR2 SYDVKM come from the germline V gene. The CDR3 consists of 15 residues. The V and J ends lost 6 bases and 5 bases, in that order; junction bases with no gene match: 10. The CDR3 DNA follows: TGTGCCAGCAGGGGATCGCAGGGGGCTGAAGATACGCAGTATTTT. Its translation is CASRGSQGAEDTQYF.

As concerns this clone: Germline is not matched at one junction end, which may reflect a read error. This rearrangement joins TRBV7-8 to TRBJ1-2; maybe TRBD1 (5 bases). CDR3 length: 10 amino acids. Germline values: CDR1 SGHVS, CDR2 FQNEAQ. The CDR3: CASSREGVHF. The DNA for the CDR3 is TGTGCCAGCAGCCGAGAAGGGGTACACTTC.

The chain employs TRBV19 and TRBJ1-2; D remains unclear. V was trimmed by 3 bases and J by 0 bases, leaving 11 bases between them. Per germline, CDR1 LNHDA and CDR2 SQIVND (reference sequence). This CDR3 is 15 amino acids long. CDR3: CASSMGRETNYGYTF. The CDR3 DNA sequence: TGTGCCAGTAGTATGGGCCGGGAAACTAACTATGGCTACACCTTC.

This clone was recorded only once. This rearrangement joins TRBV19 to TRBJ2-2; TRBD1 matches 10 bases. The CDR3 length is 16 residues. Germline V gives CDR1 LNHDA, CDR2 SQIVND (reference sequence). Trimming took 6 bases from V and 4 from J; bases not matched to a gene: 8. The CDR3 loop is CASRRTTGGGTGELFF. The DNA of the CDR3 is TGTGCCAGTAGGAGAACGACAGGGGGCGGCACCGGGGAGCTGTTTTTT.

There are a few counts of this clone. The chain is built from TRBV27 and TRBJ2-7; 8 positions agree with TRBD1. Germline V gene lookup returns CDR1 MNHEY and CDR2 SMNVEV (reference sequence). The CDR3 has 14 amino acids. The V and J ends lost 0 bases and 5 bases, in that order; junction bases with no gene match: 3. CDR3 residues: CASSLSGQGHEQYF. The CDR3, as DNA: TGTGCCAGCAGTTTATCCGGACAGGGACACGAGCAGTACTTC.

The chain is built from TRBV24-1 and TRBJ2-3, with 9 bases fitting TRBD1. V dropped 1 base and J dropped 2; count of bases not matched to a gene: 6. Germline assignment: CDR1 KGHDR and CDR2 SFDVKD. The CDR3 contains 17 residues. The CDR3 nucleotides read TGTGCCACCAGTGATTTAAACAGGGGGCTGGACACAGATACGCAGTATTTT. The encoded protein is CATSDLNRGLDTDTQYF.

This clone appeared a single time. The CDR3 region has the DNA TGCGCCAGCAGCTTGGACTGGGACTCACGCTCCTACGAGCAGTACTTC. Amino acid sequence: CASSLDWDSRSYEQYF. The V and J genes are TRBV5-1 and TRBJ2-7, with D possibly TRBD2 on 6 matching bases. CDR3 length equals 16 residues. Germline CDR1 is SGHRS and CDR2 is YFSETQ. Trimming removed 0 bases at V and 0 bases at J, with 13 bases between.

This chain links TRBV7-2 with TRBJ2-7; tentative D call: TRBD2 (6 bases). Germline loops: CDR1 SGHTA, CDR2 FQGNSA. The germline V and J ends were trimmed by 1 base and 5 bases, with 15 bases remaining between them. There are 15 residues in the CDR3. The CDR3, as DNA: TGTGCCAGCAGCTTAGAAAGTACTAGCAGGAACGAGCAGTACTTC. Translated, it gives CASSLESTSRNEQYF.

V gene TRBV5-1 combines with J gene TRBJ1-3; 8 bases line up with TRBD1. The CDR3 has 16 amino acids. CDR1 SGHRS and CDR2 YFSETQ come from the germline V gene. V gave up 0 bases and J gave up 2 bases; unmatched junction bases: 4. The CDR3 loop reads CASSLVTGGTGNTIYF. CDR3 sequence (DNA): TGCGCCAGCAGCTTGGTTACAGGGGGAACTGGAAACACCATATATTTT. Using reference TRBV5-1 and TRBJ1-3 for the parts outside the CDR3, the full variable domain is KAGVTQTPRYLIKTRGQQVTLSCSPISGHRSVSWYQQTPGQGLQFLFEYFSETQRNKGNFPGRFSGRQFSNSRSEMNVSTLELGDSALYLCASSLVTGGTGNTIYFGEGSWLTVV.

The chain combines TRBV30 with TRBJ2-7; D gene ambiguous. From germline, CDR1 is GTSNPN and CDR2 SVGIG (reference sequence). V was pared by 2 bases and J by 0 bases, with 5 bases between. This CDR3 spans 12 amino acids. CDR3 DNA sequence: TGTGCCTGGAGTATAGCCTCCTACGAGCAGTACTTC. Translated, it gives CAWSIASYEQYF.

The sample holds one count of this clone. The chain links TRBV5-1 to TRBJ1-1; 7 positions agree with TRBD1. The germline V gene has CDR1 SGHRS and CDR2 YFSETQ. Germline trimming cut 6 bases from V and 4 bases from J; bases unmatched to any gene: 6. The CDR3 consists of 13 residues. In DNA, the CDR3 is TGCGCCAGCATCGAGGGGGCGAGCACTGAAGCTTTCTTT. Residues: CASIEGASTEAFF.

The V gene is TRBV12-5, the J gene TRBJ1-5, with 8 bases aligning to TRBD1. The CDR3 is 13 amino acids. Germline CDR1 and CDR2: LGHNT and FRNRAP. V trimming: 5 bases; J trimming: 11 bases; junction bases outside the gene matches: 8. CDR3 in DNA: TGTGCTAGTGGTCACGACCTGGACAGGGCCCAGCATTTT. It encodes CASGHDLDRAQHF. Together with reference TRBV12-5 and TRBJ1-5, the CDR3 gives the full variable domain: DARVTQTPRHKVTEMGQEVTMRCQPILGHNTVFWYRQTMMQGLELLAYFRNRAPLDDSGMPKDRFSAEMPDATLATLKIQPSEPRDSAVYFCASGHDLDRAQHFGDGTRLSIL.

The chain employs TRBV5-1 and TRBJ2-3, with 8 bases fitting TRBD2. CDR1 is SGHRS, CDR2 YFSETQ, per germline. CDR3 size: 16 residues. After removal of 1 base from V and 0 bases from J, the junction contained 4 bases not matched to a gene. CDR3 sequence (DNA): TGCGCCAGCAGCTTGCGGGGGGGCTTGAGCACAGATACGCAGTATTTT. Translated, it gives CASSLRGGLSTDTQYF.

The rearrangement joins TRBV6-4 to TRBJ1-6, with a tentative D call TRBD1 (5 bases). Germline-derived CDR1 and CDR2 are MRHNA and SNTAGT. Trimming stripped 3 bases from V and 0 bases from J, with 15 bases between. The CDR3 covers 18 residues. In DNA form, the CDR3 reads TGTGCCAGCAGTGAGGCCAGGGTCCCTAGCTCCTATAATTCACCCCTCCACTTT. Residues: CASSEARVPSSYNSPLHF.

This clone turned up a few times. This sequence joins TRBV5-4 and TRBJ1-1; a weak D match, TRBD1 (6 bases). V was clipped by 4 bases and J by 4 bases, with 14 bases between them. This CDR3 contains 14 residues. The germline CDR1 and CDR2 sequences are SGHNT and YYREEE (reference sequence). CDR3 sequence: CASSARGVGTEAFF. DNA of the CDR3: TGTGCCAGCAGCGCCAGGGGAGTTGGCACTGAAGCTTTCTTT.

V and J are TRBV2 and TRBJ1-1; D gene ambiguous. Trimming stripped 6 bases from V and 0 bases from J, with 8 bases between. The CDR3 consists of 13 residues. Germline V CDR1 and CDR2: SNHLY, FYNNEI. The CDR3: CASRENMNTEAFF. The CDR3, as DNA: TGTGCCAGCAGGGAGAACATGAACACTGAAGCTTTCTTT.

This sequence joins TRBV2 and TRBJ2-6; TRBD2 aligns across 7 bases. Per germline, CDR1 SNHLY and CDR2 FYNNEI. CDR3 length equals 16 residues. Germline trimming cut 8 bases from V and 4 bases from J; bases unmatched to any gene: 11. The CDR3 reads CASVRGGARGANVLTF. DNA for the CDR3: TGTGCCAGCGTTAGGGGAGGGGCGCGAGGGGCCAACGTCCTGACTTTC.

The chain employs TRBV2 and TRBJ1-1; tentative D call: TRBD1 (5 bases). The CDR3 loop spans 12 amino acids. Trimming pared 6 bases from V and 1 base from J, leaving 6 bases between. CDR1 is SNHLY, CDR2 FYNNEI, per germline. Here the CDR3 DNA reads TGTGCCAGCAGCGGACAGAACACTGAAGCTTTCTTT. Its translation: CASSGQNTEAFF.

This clone was recorded only once. The J gene is TRBJ2-3, the V gene TRBV5-6; 8 bases are shared with TRBD2. V dropped 0 bases and J dropped 6; count of bases not matched to a gene: 6. CDR3 size: 15 residues. Germline CDR1 reads SGHDT; CDR2 reads YYEEEE. CDR3 protein: CASSLAGGGMDTQYF. The DNA of the CDR3 is TGTGCCAGCAGCTTGGCCGGCGGGGGGATGGATACGCAGTATTTT.

This clone occurred once. The same CDR3 is also encoded by other DNA sequences in this sample. This chain links TRBV6-5 with TRBJ1-2; 11 nucleotides align to TRBD1. The V and J ends lost 5 bases and 2 bases, in that order; junction bases with no gene match: 4. Germline CDR1 is MNHEY and CDR2 is SVGAGI. The CDR3 has 15 amino acids. CDR3 sequence (DNA): TGTGCCAGCAGTCCCGGGACAGGGGGGAACTATGGCTACACCTTC. It specifies CASSPGTGGNYGYTF.

The V gene is TRBV7-2, the J gene TRBJ1-4; maybe TRBD1 (5 bases). V was shortened by 0 bases and J by 0 bases, with 14 bases between the two germline ends. The germline V gene has CDR1 SGHTA and CDR2 FQGNSA. CDR3 size: 18 residues. The CDR3 sequence is CASSLARTVGATNEKLFF. As DNA, the CDR3 is TGTGCCAGCAGCTTAGCCAGGACCGTAGGGGCAACTAATGAAAAACTGTTTTTT.

The J gene is TRBJ2-1, the V gene TRBV2, with TRBD1 as a possible D gene (5 bases). The CDR3 has 17 residues. Germline CDR1 is SNHLY and CDR2 is FYNNEI. Trimming shortened V by 1 base and J by 0 bases, and 13 bases separated the two germline ends. The CDR3 coding sequence is TGTGCCAGCAGTGAAGGCCCAGGGCTAAGCTCCTACAATGAGCAGTTCTTC. This sequence encodes CASSEGPGLSSYNEQFF.

CDR3 bases: TGTGCCAGCACCCAGGGACAGACCGGGGCTTTCTTT. The encoded protein is CASTQGQTGAFF. The genes are TRBV6-5 and TRBJ1-1; 7 nucleotides match TRBD1. Germline V gene lookup returns CDR1 MNHEY and CDR2 SVGAGI. The CDR3 is made up of 12 amino acids. With 7 bases clipped from V and 11 bases from J, the junction kept 10 bases outside the gene matches.

The rearrangement uses TRBV6-1 and TRBJ1-6, with TRBD1 matching 10 bases. V lost 3 bases to trimming and J lost 6 bases; unmatched junction nucleotides: 8. Per the germline V gene, CDR1 is MNHNS and CDR2 is SASEGT. The CDR3 is 17 amino acids. CDR3 in amino acids: CASSERPGQGFNSPLHF. CDR3 DNA sequence: TGTGCCAGCAGTGAGCGTCCGGGACAGGGGTTTAATTCACCCCTCCACTTT.

The V and J genes are TRBV24-1 and TRBJ1-1; tentative D call: TRBD1 (5 bases). V was shortened by 6 bases and J by 0 bases, with 19 bases between the two germline ends. This CDR3 is built from 17 residues. CDR1 is KGHDR, CDR2 SFDVKD, per germline. The CDR3 loop reads CATSPRVGEPMNTEAFF. The CDR3 nucleotides read TGTGCCACCAGTCCTAGGGTAGGGGAACCCATGAACACTGAAGCTTTCTTT.

This clone was recorded a few times. The chain links TRBV28 to TRBJ1-5, with 11 nucleotides matching TRBD1. The CDR3 contains 15 residues. V lost 5 bases to trimming and J lost 7 bases; unmatched junction nucleotides: 7. Per the germline V gene, CDR1 is MDHEN and CDR2 is SYDVKM. CDR3 loop: CASSRTGGEYQPQHF. CDR3 bases: TGTGCCAGCAGTCGGACAGGGGGCGAATACCAGCCCCAGCATTTT.